The 21 T cell receptor beta chains below come from one sample, sequenced in a study of human T cells and chemical hapten exposure. Time point indicated: pre-sensitization, week 0. The treatment here: therapeutic diphenylcyclopropenone sensitization with weekly scalp DPC. In TCRdb, the RACE reads were re-called with MiXCR into one record per CDR3 protein. The table lists over 300,000 distinct CDR3 sequences, approximately 5.1% of them singletons. This material consisted of whole blood, taken in connection with sensitization to the hapten diphenylcyclopropenone (DPC). The receptors were sampled from a woman aged 50 to 60 with alopecia areata. Some clones in this sample may be carry-over from other donors' samples.

This clonotype was counted a few times. The rearrangement joins TRBV7-2 to TRBJ2-1; tentative D call: TRBD2 (5 bases). The CDR3 sequence is 18 residues long. CDR1 SGHTA and CDR2 FQGNSA come from the germline V gene. V lost 3 bases to trimming and J lost 10 bases, with 28 bases between them. The CDR3 is CASSFPSRVAPIHLEQFF. CDR3 bases: TGTGCCAGCAGCTTCCCATCGCGGGTAGCGCCGATACACTTAGAGCAGTTCTTC.

This clonotype was recorded many times. V is TRBV4-3 and J is TRBJ2-3, with TRBD2 matching over 12 bases. V shed 4 bases and J 0 bases; nucleotides not matched to a gene: 11. Germline V CDR1 and CDR2: LGHNA, YSLEER. The CDR3 sequence is 19 residues long. DNA for the CDR3: TGCGCCAGCAGCCTTCTTCCCCCCGGGACTAGCGGGAGCACAGATACGCAGTATTTT. Its translation: CASSLLPPGTSGSTDTQYF.

The chain combines TRBV30 with TRBJ2-3; a possible D gene is TRBD2 (5 bases). V shed 2 bases and J shed 1 base, with 10 bases lying between them. CDR1 and CDR2 (germline): GTSNPN, SVGIG (reference sequence). The CDR3 spans 14 residues. This CDR3 reads CAWSYGIGTDTQYF. The DNA of the CDR3 is TGTGCCTGGAGTTACGGGATAGGCACAGATACGCAGTATTTT.

This clonotype was counted many times. The rearrangement uses TRBV29-1 and TRBJ2-1; TRBD2 matches 8 bases. With V trimmed by 5 bases and J by 7 bases, 4 bases remained unmatched. CDR1 SQVTM and CDR2 ANQGSEA come from the germline V gene. The CDR3 runs 12 residues. CDR3 sequence (DNA): TGCAGCGTTTCGGGGGGGTGGAATGAGCAGTTCTTC. It yields the protein CSVSGGWNEQFF.

This clonotype appeared many times. The J gene is TRBJ2-3, the V gene TRBV6-2 or TRBV6-3; weak D call: TRBD1 (5 bases). Germline CDR1 MNHEY, CDR2 SVGEGT. The V and J ends lost 2 bases and 2 bases respectively, with 14 bases between them. CDR3 length: 16 residues. The CDR3 here is CASSYPTAANTDTQYF. CDR3 bases: TGTGCCAGCAGTTACCCGACAGCAGCAAACACAGATACGCAGTATTTT.

This clonotype was seen repeatedly, ten times or more. The J gene is TRBJ2-1, the V gene TRBV12-5; maybe TRBD2 (5 bases). Germline assignment: CDR1 LGHNT and CDR2 FRNRAP. Trimming took off 3 bases at V and 5 bases at J, with 11 bases between the two ends. This CDR3 comprises 14 residues. CDR3 bases: TGTGCTAGTGGTTTAAGCGGTACTAACAATGAGCAGTTCTTC. Its protein product is CASGLSGTNNEQFF.

This sequence joins TRBV24-1 and TRBJ2-2, with D possibly being TRBD1 (6 bases). In germline, CDR1 is KGHDR, CDR2 SFDVKD. CDR3 length: 18 residues. Trimming took off 4 bases at V and 3 bases at J, with 20 bases between the two ends. CDR3 protein: CATSEGLQGPTYTGELFF. The CDR3 DNA reads TGTGCCACCAGTGAAGGATTACAGGGACCTACTTACACCGGGGAGCTGTTTTTT.

The V call is TRBV16, the J call TRBJ1-1, with D hard to call. The V and J ends lost 3 bases and 4 bases respectively, with 9 bases between them. Germline lookup yields CDR1 KGHSY and CDR2 FQNENV. This CDR3 has 13 residues. This CDR3 is CASSQYGSTEAFF. The CDR3 region has the DNA TGTGCCAGCAGCCAGTACGGAAGCACTGAAGCTTTCTTT.

This clonotype was picked up many times. The chain is built from TRBV7-2 and TRBJ2-3; 9 bases agree with TRBD2. CDR1 and CDR2 (germline): SGHTA, FQGNSA. The CDR3 is 15 residues long. Trimming took 4 bases from V and 6 from J; bases not matched to a gene: 8. CDR3 residues: CASSSGGRAWDTQYF. The CDR3 DNA is TGTGCCAGCAGCTCTGGCGGGAGGGCCTGGGATACGCAGTATTTT.

This clonotype was picked up a small number of times. The J gene is TRBJ2-3, the V gene TRBV7-8, with TRBD2 as a possible D gene (5 bases). The CDR3 is 16 amino acids. In germline, CDR1 is SGHVS, CDR2 FQNEAQ. Between the trimmed V and J ends, which lost 5 bases and 4 bases, there was a span of 19 bases. CDR3 residues: CASSEAVAQAPDTQYF. CDR3 in DNA: TGTGCCAGCAGCGAAGCGGTCGCCCAGGCACCAGATACGCAGTATTTT.

This clonotype was seen repeatedly, ten times or more. The chain uses TRBV7-2 and TRBJ2-3; 7 bases fit TRBD2. The CDR3 runs 15 residues. Germline CDR1 and CDR2: SGHTA and FQGNSA. Trimming took 5 bases from V and 8 from J; bases not matched to a gene: 13. This CDR3 is CASSPGLPSQGTQYF. For the CDR3, the DNA is TGTGCCAGCAGCCCGGGACTACCCAGCCAGGGTACGCAGTATTTT.

This clonotype was counted many times. This sequence joins TRBV4-3 and TRBJ2-1; perhaps TRBD1 as D (5 bases). The CDR3 totals 16 residues. Germline CDR1 is LGHNA and CDR2 is YSLEER. V lost 0 bases and J lost 4, with 13 bases in between. DNA of the CDR3: TGCGCCAGCAGCCAAGACGGCAGGGCCCAATACAATGAGCAGTTCTTC. It yields the protein CASSQDGRAQYNEQFF.

V and J are TRBV28 and TRBJ2-7, with 8 bases lining up with TRBD2. With 2 bases clipped from V and 5 bases from J, the junction kept 8 bases outside the gene matches. Germline values: CDR1 MDHEN, CDR2 SYDVKM. The CDR3 is 15 amino acids. As DNA, the CDR3 is TGTGCCAGCAGTTTAGGCGGCGGGAGGAGCGACGAGCAGTACTTC. This translates into CASSLGGGRSDEQYF.

This clonotype was seen repeatedly, ten times or more. The chain employs TRBV28 and TRBJ2-3; D remains ambiguous. Deletions cut 3 bases from V and 0 bases from J, with 10 bases between. The CDR3 sequence is 15 residues long. Germline CDR1 MDHEN, CDR2 SYDVKM. DNA of the CDR3: TGTGCCAGCAGTTTCGGGCGTACTAGCACAGATACGCAGTATTTT. This encodes CASSFGRTSTDTQYF. The variable domain in full, with the rest retrieved from reference TRBV28 and TRBJ2-3, is DVKVTQSSRYLVKRTGEKVFLECVQDMDHENMFWYRQDPGLGLRLIYFSYDVKMKEKGDIPEGYSVSREKKERFSLILESASTNQTSMYLCASSFGRTSTDTQYFGPGTRLTVL.

This clonotype has a handful of counts. The V call is TRBV10-2, the J call TRBJ1-4; D may be TRBD1 (5 bases). CDR1 is WSHSY, CDR2 SAAADI, per germline. This CDR3 has 13 amino acids. Trimming took 8 bases from V and 5 from J, leaving 12 bases between them. CDR3 in DNA: TGCGCCAGCTTCGAGGGGAGAAATGAAAAACTGTTTTTT. Translating gives CASFEGRNEKLFF.

This clonotype was seen at least ten times. The chain uses TRBV7-2 and TRBJ1-4; D is ambiguous. Germline V gene sequence: CDR1 SGHTA, CDR2 FQGNSA. The CDR3 runs to 15 residues. Deletions cut 5 bases from V and 0 bases from J, with 10 bases between. The CDR3 reads CASSLWDTTNEKLFF. CDR3 DNA sequence: TGTGCCAGCAGCCTATGGGATACAACTAATGAAAAACTGTTTTTT.

This clonotype was seen many times. The chain combines TRBV6-5 with TRBJ2-7; D may be TRBD2 (5 bases). This CDR3 comprises 14 residues. V was shortened by 2 bases and J by 0 bases, with 8 bases between the two germline ends. Germline V gene lookup returns CDR1 MNHEY and CDR2 SVGAGI. CDR3 DNA: TGTGCCAGCAGTTACGACGAGGGCTCCTACGAGCAGTACTTC. Translated, it gives CASSYDEGSYEQYF.

The table lists this clonotype with many counts. The chain uses TRBV18 and TRBJ2-5; 7 bases are shared with TRBD1. From germline, CDR1 is KGHSH and CDR2 LQKENI. The junction had 3 bases not matched to a gene; V was cut back by 4 bases and J by 4 bases. The CDR3 runs 13 residues. The CDR3 nucleotides are TGTGCCAGCTCACGACAGGGTACAGAGACCCAGTACTTC. Its protein product is CASSRQGTETQYF.

This clonotype appeared a few times. The chain carries TRBV3-1 and TRBJ2-2; D call uncertain. The CDR3 length is 14 residues. The V and J ends lost 4 bases and 1 base respectively, with 7 bases between them. CDR1 is LGHDT and CDR2 is YNNKEL in the germline V gene (reference sequence). CDR3 bases: TGTGCCAGCAGCCGAGGAGAGAACACCGGGGAGCTGTTTTTT. It yields the protein CASSRGENTGELFF.

This clonotype was counted ten times or more. The chain is built from TRBV7-2 and TRBJ2-3; D gene ambiguous. V shed 4 bases and J shed 3 bases, with 11 bases lying between them. Germline lookup yields CDR1 SGHTA and CDR2 FQGNSA. The CDR3 covers 14 residues. The CDR3 protein is CASSSIQNTDTQYF. In DNA, the CDR3 is TGTGCCAGCAGCTCCATCCAAAATACAGATACGCAGTATTTT.

This sequence joins TRBV6-5 and TRBJ2-3; either TRBD1 or TRBD2 may fit D (6 bases each). V lost 2 bases, J lost 7 bases, and 13 bases lay in between. The CDR3 is 14 residues long. The V gene's germline CDR1 is MNHEY and CDR2 SVGAGI. The CDR3 sequence is CASSYEGGQNTQYF. DNA of the CDR3: TGTGCCAGCAGTTACGAGGGGGGCCAAAATACGCAGTATTTT.